What follows are 23 T cell receptor beta chains derived from one specimen sequenced in a study of T cell responses to AZD1222 COVID-19 vaccine. TCRdb's table, derived via immunoSEQ multiplex PCR, lists solely in-frame clones and lacks some. The sample includes more than 100,000 clones, 91% seen only once; the top ten take roughly 2%. The sample was peripheral blood, taken 28 days after the second AZD1222 dose. Receptors were obtained from an adult who received the AZD1222 COVID-19 vaccine.

The chain uses TRBV19 and TRBJ1-2, with 10 bases aligning to TRBD1. There are 14 residues in the CDR3. V was clipped by 4 bases and J by 3 bases; unmatched bases: 2. Germline-derived CDR1 and CDR2 are LNHDA and SQIVND (reference sequence). The CDR3 bases are TGTGCCAGTAGTACCGGACAGGGGGACTATGGCTACACCTTC. Its translation: CASSTGQGDYGYTF.

This clone came up a few times. The rearrangement joins TRBV30 to TRBJ1-2; TRBD1 aligns across 7 bases. Germline V CDR1 and CDR2: GTSNPN, SVGIG (reference sequence). The CDR3 covers 14 residues. The V and J ends lost 4 bases and 3 bases, in that order; junction bases with no gene match: 8. The CDR3 DNA reads as TGTGCCTGGAACCGGGACAGCCTTCACTATGGCTACACCTTC. It encodes CAWNRDSLHYGYTF.

This clone was counted a few times. The genes are TRBV19 and TRBJ1-1; tentative D call: TRBD1 (5 bases). The germline V and J ends were trimmed by 9 bases and 6 bases, with 17 bases remaining between them. CDR3 length: 13 residues. Germline V gene data show CDR1 as LNHDA and CDR2 as SQIVND (reference sequence). This CDR3 is CASTDRMKSEAFF. CDR3 bases: TGTGCCAGCACAGACAGAATGAAGTCTGAAGCTTTCTTT.

V gene TRBV7-8 combines with J gene TRBJ1-1, with D tentatively TRBD1 (6 bases). V was trimmed by 0 bases and J by 6 bases, leaving 11 bases between them. This CDR3 has 14 residues. CDR1 is SGHVS, CDR2 FQNEAQ, per germline. The DNA of the CDR3 is TGTGCCAGCAGCTTAGCCTGGGGGCCGTCTGAAGCTTTCTTT. Translated, it gives CASSLAWGPSEAFF.

The CDR3 reads CASSVQGAPNTEAFF. The CDR3 DNA is TGTGCCAGCAGCGTACAGGGGGCACCGAACACTGAAGCTTTCTTT. This chain connects TRBV9 to TRBJ1-1; 8 nucleotides agree with TRBD1. CDR3 length equals 15 residues. From germline, CDR1 is SGDLS and CDR2 YYNGEE. V lost 1 base to trimming and J lost 1 base; unmatched junction nucleotides: 3. Looking up the rest from reference TRBV9 and TRBJ1-1 gives the full variable domain: DSGVTQTPKHLITATGQRVTLRCSPRSGDLSVYWYQQSLDQGLQFLIQYYNGEERAKGNILERFSAQQFPDLHSELNLSSLELGDSALYFCASSVQGAPNTEAFFGQGTRLTVV.

The chain carries TRBV7-8 and TRBJ1-3; D is perhaps TRBD1 (5 bases). V lost 0 bases, J lost 0 bases, and 12 bases lay in between. Germline V lookup: CDR1 SGHVS, CDR2 FQNEAQ. The CDR3 is made up of 17 amino acids. Written as DNA, the CDR3 is TGTGCCAGCAGCTTAGCTAAGGGGATTATCTCTGGAAACACCATATATTTT. Protein sequence: CASSLAKGIISGNTIYF.

DNA for the CDR3: TGCGCCAGCAGCTTGAGAGTAGCGGTTAGCACAGATACGCAGTATTTT. Protein product: CASSLRVAVSTDTQYF. The genes are TRBV5-1 and TRBJ2-3, with D maybe TRBD2 (6 bases). CDR3 length: 16 residues. CDR1 is SGHRS and CDR2 is YFSETQ in the germline V gene. V lost 1 base to trimming and J lost 0 bases, with 12 bases between them.

The rearrangement uses TRBV5-1 and TRBJ2-1; perhaps TRBD2 as D (5 bases). The germline V gene has CDR1 SGHRS and CDR2 YFSETQ. V was pared by 5 bases and J by 10 bases, with 16 bases between. CDR3 length: 13 amino acids. CDR3 coding DNA: TGCGCCAGCAGTCCGGTACCCTCGGGGGAGCAGTTCTTC. It encodes CASSPVPSGEQFF.

The chain couples TRBV11-1 to TRBJ2-1; D possibly matches TRBD1 or TRBD2 (7 bases each). V was shortened by 5 bases and J by 7 bases, with 18 bases between the two germline ends. The CDR3 contains 15 residues. CDR1 and CDR2 (germline): SGHAT, FQDESV (reference sequence). DNA of the CDR3: TGTGCCAGCAGCGCACTGGGCAGGGGGGGTAATGAGCAGTTCTTC. Translating gives CASSALGRGGNEQFF.

This clone has only a few counts. The chain has TRBV5-1 and TRBJ1-6; D gene uncertain. V was clipped by 0 bases and J by 6 bases, with 13 bases between them. The V gene's germline CDR1 is SGHRS and CDR2 YFSETQ. The CDR3 has 16 amino acids. The CDR3 DNA is TGCGCCAGCAGCTTGGGACCACCAGGTCGTAATTCACCCCTCCACTTT. Its translation: CASSLGPPGRNSPLHF.

This chain links TRBV7-9 with TRBJ2-1; 7 nucleotides agree with TRBD1. Unmatched junction bases numbered 3, after V lost 4 bases and J lost 3 bases. CDR1 and CDR2 (germline): SEHNR, FQNEAQ (reference sequence). The CDR3 is 14 residues long. In nucleotides, the CDR3 is TGTGCCAGCAGCTCGGGACAGAACTACAATGAGCAGTTCTTC. It codes for CASSSGQNYNEQFF. Full variable domain (rest looked up from reference TRBV7-9 and TRBJ2-1): DTGVSQNPRHKITKRGQNVTFRCDPISEHNRLYWYRQTLGQGPEFLTYFQNEAQLEKSRLLSDRFSAERPKGSFSTLEIQRTEQGDSAMYLCASSSGQNYNEQFFGPGTRLTVL.

This clone was recorded only once. V is TRBV4-2 and J is TRBJ1-5, with unresolved D. V was trimmed by 4 bases and J by 6 bases, leaving 16 bases between them. Germline CDR1 reads LGHNA; CDR2 reads YNFKEQ. The CDR3 runs 15 residues. This chain's CDR3 is CASSPSNLRSQPQHF. The CDR3 DNA is TGTGCCAGCAGCCCGTCGAATCTAAGGTCTCAGCCCCAGCATTTT.

This clone was seen a few times. The chain uses TRBV5-4 and TRBJ2-2; D is perhaps TRBD1 (5 bases). The CDR3 runs 13 residues. The germline V gene has CDR1 SGHNT and CDR2 YYREEE (reference sequence). Trimming removed 3 bases at V and 7 bases at J, with 10 bases between. CDR3 residues: CASSSGYSGELFF. For the CDR3, the DNA is TGTGCCAGCAGCTCAGGGTACAGCGGGGAGCTGTTTTTT.

This sequence joins TRBV15 and TRBJ1-2; weak D call: TRBD1 (6 bases). Trimming left V 0 bases short and J 4 bases short, with 15 bases between. There are 16 residues in the CDR3. The germline CDR1 and CDR2 sequences are LNHNV and YYDKDF (reference sequence). CDR3 sequence reads: CATSRDYRALFYGYTF. Written as DNA, the CDR3 is TGTGCCACCAGCAGAGATTACAGGGCCCTCTTCTATGGCTACACCTTC.

The chain combines TRBV7-8 with TRBJ2-3; D call uncertain. V was pared by 5 bases and J by 4 bases, with 10 bases between. Looked up from germline, CDR1 is SGHVS and CDR2 is FQNEAQ. The CDR3 sequence is 13 residues long. CDR3 sequence: CASSRRSPDTQYF. CDR3 DNA: TGTGCCAGCAGCCGCCGGTCCCCAGATACGCAGTATTTT. Drawing the rest from reference TRBV7-8 and TRBJ2-3, the complete variable domain is GAGVSQSPRYKVAKRGQDVALRCDPISGHVSLFWYQQALGQGPEFLTYFQNEAQLDKSGLPSDRFFAERPEGSVSTLKIQRTQQEDSAVYLCASSRRSPDTQYFGPGTRLTVL.

The chain is built from TRBV3-1 (or the pseudogene TRBV3-2) and TRBJ1-1; D is possibly TRBD1 (6 bases). This CDR3 is 19 amino acids long. V was clipped by 4 bases and J by 6 bases, with 30 bases between them. Germline V gene sequence: CDR1 LGHDT, CDR2 YNNKEL (reference sequence). Written as DNA, the CDR3 is TGTGCCAGCAGCCTCAGGACCTTAACCCGGACAGATTTAATCTCTGAAGCTTTCTTT. This gives the protein CASSLRTLTRTDLISEAFF.

This chain joins TRBV9 and TRBJ2-1; weak D call: TRBD1 (6 bases). Germline CDR1 and CDR2: SGDLS and YYNGEE. Trimming removed 0 bases from V and 0 bases from J, with 13 bases in between. There are 17 residues in the CDR3. The CDR3 here is CASSVAPTGSSYNEQFF. CDR3 DNA: TGTGCCAGCAGCGTAGCTCCAACAGGGAGCTCCTACAATGAGCAGTTCTTC.

This sequence joins TRBV19 and TRBJ1-2; TRBD1 agrees at 9 bases. The CDR3 loop spans 15 amino acids. V shed 6 bases and J 4 bases; nucleotides not matched to a gene: 9. Germline V lookup: CDR1 LNHDA, CDR2 SQIVND (reference sequence). Here the CDR3 DNA reads TGTGCCAGTAGACCTGGACAGGGGACCGTCTATGGCTACACCTTC. It specifies CASRPGQGTVYGYTF. The whole variable domain, remainder taken from reference TRBV19 and TRBJ1-2, is DGGITQSPKYLFRKEGQNVTLSCEQNLNHDAMYWYRQDPGQGLRLIYYSQIVNDFQKGDIAEGYSVSREKKESFPLTVTSAQKNPTAFYLCASRPGQGTVYGYTFGSGTRLTVV.

This chain links TRBV30 with TRBJ1-4, with 9 positions matching TRBD1. This CDR3 is 15 amino acids long. Germline CDR1 reads GTSNPN; CDR2 reads SVGIG (reference sequence). After removal of 2 bases from V and 7 bases from J, the junction contained 8 bases not matched to a gene. CDR3 bases: TGTGCCTGGAGTTTCAACAGGGGGCCGGCTGAAAAACTGTTTTTT. It yields the protein CAWSFNRGPAEKLFF.

The CDR3, as DNA: TGTGCCAGCAGTTGGAGCGGAAGCCCCTACAATGAGCAGTTCTTC. Translation: CASSWSGSPYNEQFF. The V gene is TRBV27, the J gene TRBJ2-1; possible D gene TRBD2, 5 bases. The CDR3 covers 15 residues. Germline V gives CDR1 MNHEY, CDR2 SMNVEV (reference sequence). Trimming pared 4 bases from V and 2 bases from J, leaving 12 bases between.

V is TRBV27 and J is TRBJ2-3; D perhaps matches TRBD2 (6 bases). V was clipped by 3 bases and J by 2 bases, with 15 bases between them. Germline CDR1 MNHEY, CDR2 SMNVEV (reference sequence). CDR3 length: 16 residues. CDR3 sequence (DNA): TGTGCCAGCAGTTTGCGCGGGGCGATCTACACAGATACGCAGTATTTT. Translation gives CASSLRGAIYTDTQYF.

This chain links TRBV3-1 (or the pseudogene TRBV3-2) with TRBJ1-1; no definite D call. The length of the CDR3 is 16 residues. Looked up from germline, CDR1 is LGHDT and CDR2 is YNNKEL (reference sequence). The V end was cut by 4 bases, the J end by 2 bases, with 17 bases between. This CDR3 is CASSPTGGLPNTEAFF. In DNA, the CDR3 is TGTGCCAGCAGCCCTACGGGTGGGCTCCCTAACACTGAAGCTTTCTTT.

The J gene is TRBJ1-6, the V gene TRBV3-1 (or the pseudogene TRBV3-2); D gene uncertain. The germline V and J ends were trimmed by 0 bases and 9 bases, with 12 bases remaining between them. CDR1 and CDR2 from the germline V gene are LGHDT and YNNKEL (reference sequence). CDR3 size: 15 residues. The CDR3 nucleotides are TGTGCCAGCAGCCAAGATGGCTATAAGGGTTCACCCCTCCACTTT. It is translated as CASSQDGYKGSPLHF.